This T cell receptor beta chain was sequenced in a study of cytomegalovirus exposure and HLA in healthy donors. Notes on the study in general: Through in vitro validation, three CMV-associated chains were shown to be specific for CMV antigens.

The sample holds a few counts of this clone. The antigen is undetermined. It was with 60 Vbeta and 13 Jbeta primers that the PCR ran. Sequenced by immunoSEQ multiplex PCR; TCRdb stores in-frame clones only, minus some. The sample consists of over 65,000 clones, around 74% of them appearing once. In germline, CDR1 is SGHTA, CDR2 FQGTGA. With V trimmed by 5 bases and J by 5 bases, 11 bases remained unmatched. This CDR3 region has 15 residues. The sample taken for sequencing was PBMCs. This rearrangement joins TRBV7-3 to TRBJ1-1; 7 bases are a match to TRBD1. The receptor was isolated from a woman in her 30s in good health and CMV-seropositive. The chain's CDR3 is CASSPHPSGGTEAFF. The CDR3 bases are TGTGCCAGCAGCCCGCATCCTTCAGGGGGGACTGAAGCTTTCTTT.